The T cell receptor (beta chain) described here comes from a study of T-cell reconstitution after alpha-beta-depleted transplantation in children. A word on this clonotype: Since a much larger clone is just one base distant, this may be a read error.

Unique molecular identifiers were used to barcode this TCRbeta library. TCRdb fed the PCR reads into MiXCR, producing one record per CDR3 protein. Here the sample spans roughly 610,000 distinct CDR3 sequences, 10% to 13% being singletons. The CDR3 is 16 amino acids. Looked up from germline, CDR1 is ENHRY and CDR2 is SYGVKD. This receptor was obtained from a human donor who donated a stem cell graft to a child with acute myeloid leukemia. The chain combines TRBV10-3 with TRBJ2-3, with 8 bases identical to TRBD2. The sample in question was PBMCs from the stem cell graft donor, obtained from the stem cell graft. Here the CDR3 DNA reads TGTGCCATCAGTGAAGCGGCGGGAGGCCTCACAGATACGCAGAATTTT. Its protein is CAISEAAGGLTDTQNF.